This T cell receptor (beta chain) was found in a study of blood T cell repertoires in COVID-19. Clones were sequenced by immunoSEQ multiplex PCR, and TCRdb holds only the in-frame ones, with some missing. The table includes some 300,000 clones, roughly 86% detected once. V was trimmed by 0 bases and J by 3 bases, leaving 15 bases between them. The CDR3 contains 18 residues. Germline CDR1 is MNHEY and CDR2 is SVGEGT. This rearrangement joins TRBV6-2 or TRBV6-3 to TRBJ1-6; possible D gene TRBD1, 5 bases. What was sequenced was peripheral blood. The sequence derives from a man between 70 and 80 years old with acute or convalescent COVID-19. CDR3 bases: TGTGCCAGCAGTTACTCGGAGGGCAGGGAGTACTATAATTCACCCCTCCACTTT. It encodes CASSYSEGREYYNSPLHF.